This TCR beta chain is from a study of T cell responses to AZD1222 COVID-19 vaccine (dated by TCRdb to about 2021). Concerning the study at large: A total of 230 or so trial participants underwent TCR sequencing, of whom 207 received two doses of AZD1222 and about 25 received two doses of the MenACWY control vaccine. Trial participants were enrolled into age subgroups of 18-55, 56-69 and 70-plus years, which contained 148, 28 and 57 TCR-sequenced participants, respectively. Overall study results and their limits: Spike-specific TCR breadth and depth rose significantly after two AZD1222 doses compared with day 0 and with MenACWY recipients. The whole spike protein was spanned by vaccine-associated CD4 TCRs, and dominant responses were seen in regions 160-218 and 743-854. Reportedly, close to half of the unique spike-specific TCRs recognized epitopes lying outside the regions that are mutated in the B.1.351 and B.1.1.7 variants. Participants were mostly white British and included more females than males, and it was suggested by the authors that clonal diversity may have been underestimated. Because no day 14 peak-response samples were available, the repertoires could be characterized only after the peak T cell response. In the small 56-69-year group, the increase in depth fell short of significance, most likely because of low power. Only a handful of AZD1222 recipients were SARS-CoV-2 seropositive at baseline, limiting conclusions about previously exposed vaccinees.

A note on this clone: Its antigen remains undetermined. There are no base qualities to consult, and no much larger clone falls within one base.

The germline V gene sets CDR1 to MDHEN and CDR2 to SYDVKM. V is clipped by 7 bases and J by 2 bases, and the sequence between their germline boundaries is 6 bases long. From its cysteine to its phenylalanine, the CDR3 spans 12 amino acids. Just the 36-base CDR3 DNA is kept, in frame starting at base 1. The CDR3 regions of human TCRbeta chains were analyzed by immunosequencing. For the original study's pipeline: Repertoire TCRs were checked for matches against a reference library of SARS-CoV-2-specific TCRs that had been generated using the MIRA antigen-specificity platform. Breadth meant the fraction of unique TCRs that were SARS-CoV-2-associated, whereas depth meant the fraction of total T cells that were SARS-CoV-2-associated. Using the MIRA data, each spike-specific TCR was assigned both to the spike region to which the TCR was reactive and to a CD4 or CD8 class. Log10-transformed breadth and depth values were compared by one-way ANOVA with Sidak's multiple comparisons tests. Sourced from immuneACCESS, this table was stored by TCRdb with only in-frame sequences that have V and J called. A share of the clones is absent; for the studies checked, an unresolved V gene accounts for under half, and the remainder has no known explanation. Clone size and the V and J calls come from that table; the DNA yielded D and trimming. This sample lists 110,000 or so clones; around 89% were detected once. The ten largest account for approximately 6.5% of the sample.

The time point tag for this specimen amounts to: about 28 days (+/-7) after the second vaccine dose. Because spike-specific TCR depth and breadth did not differ between the two schedules, AZD1222 recipients who got a second dose at roughly 4 weeks were pooled with those who got a second dose at roughly 12 weeks. Vaccinee samples were obtained from the UK trials COV001 and COV002, which included a single-blind randomized controlled phase 2/3 trial of AZD1222 (ChAdOx1 nCoV-19) in healthy adults. For TCRbeta chain sequencing, PBMC samples were collected from trial participants at day 0 and at day 28 after the second dose.

The V and J genes are TRBV28 and TRBJ1-5, with an unclear D gene assignment. Sample: peripheral blood, taken 28 days after the second AZD1222 dose. This TCR was recovered from an adult who received the AZD1222 COVID-19 vaccine. The nucleotides read TGTGCCAGCAAAATTGGCAATCAGCCCCAGCATTTT. Its coded protein is CASKIGNQPQHF.